The 13 T cell receptor beta chains given below trace back to one sample, sequenced in a study of T cell responses to AZD1222 COVID-19 vaccine. This table comes from immunoSEQ multiplex PCR, and its TCRdb copy is limited to in-frame clones, with some not included. This sample carries approximately 76,000 clones, about 91% of them seen once, and the ten largest clones take 20%. The starting material was peripheral blood, obtained on day 0 of AZD1222 vaccination. Receptor source: an adult in good health.

The chain has TRBV11-3 and TRBJ1-1; D not resolved. V was cut by 6 bases and J by 0 bases, with 14 bases left in between. CDR3 size: 15 residues. CDR1 SGHNT and CDR2 YENEEA come from the germline V gene. The CDR3 region is CASSPAGWMNTEAFF. Here the CDR3 DNA reads TGTGCCAGCAGTCCGGCTGGGTGGATGAACACTGAAGCTTTCTTT.

This rearrangement joins TRBV7-2 to TRBJ2-7; D call uncertain. Trimming cost V 4 bases and J 0 bases, with 4 bases left between them. Germline V gene lookup returns CDR1 SGHTA and CDR2 FQGNSA. The CDR3 consists of 12 residues. The CDR3 here is CASSSVSYEQYF. CDR3 nucleotide sequence: TGTGCCAGCAGCTCTGTCTCCTACGAGCAGTACTTC.

To note about this clone: A read error is likely, as this CDR3 ends without the conserved phenylalanine or tryptophan. The chain has TRBV28 and TRBJ1-2; D not resolved. Germline lookup yields CDR1 MDHEN and CDR2 SYDVKM. CDR3 length equals 15 residues. Trimming shortened V by 3 bases and J by 2 bases, and 13 bases separated the two germline ends. CDR3 protein: CASSFSGRPNYGYTL. CDR3 in DNA: TGTGCCAGCAGTTTTAGTGGCAGGCCAAACTATGGCTACACCCTC.

This clone occurred once. The genes are TRBV5-3 and TRBJ1-2; no clear D gene. TRBV5-3 is an ORF, with its function uncertain. V was clipped by 8 bases and J by 4 bases, with 18 bases between them. The CDR3 is 14 residues long. The CDR3 nucleotides are TGTGCCAGTCCCCCCGTGGGCAAATCCTATGGCTACACCTTC. As protein: CASPPVGKSYGYTF.

This clone has just one count. The chain links TRBV6-6 to TRBJ2-5; the match to TRBD1 covers 9 bases. The CDR3 contains 14 residues. With 10 bases clipped from V and 4 bases from J, the junction kept 10 bases outside the gene matches. Germline V gene sequence: CDR1 MNHNY, CDR2 SVGAGI (reference sequence). The CDR3 DNA reads TGTGCCACTGCATGGACAGGGGATTTAGAGACCCAGTACTTC. As protein: CATAWTGDLETQYF.

The chain combines TRBV5-4 with TRBJ1-2; 8 nucleotides match TRBD1. The CDR3 spans 14 residues. V trimming: 2 bases; J trimming: 2 bases; junction bases outside the gene matches: 2. Germline CDR1 SGHNT, CDR2 YYREEE (reference sequence). The CDR3, as DNA: TGTGCCAGCAGCTTCCAGGGGGCAAACTATGGCTACACCTTC. Amino acids: CASSFQGANYGYTF.

The chain has TRBV28 and TRBJ2-7, with D perhaps matching TRBD2 (5 bases). From germline, CDR1 is MDHEN and CDR2 SYDVKM. Trimming stripped 4 bases from V and 2 bases from J, with 12 bases between. The CDR3 runs to 14 residues. CDR3 sequence reads: CASSSGRVTYEQYF. CDR3 nucleotides: TGTGCCAGCAGTTCCGGGCGGGTCACCTACGAGCAGTACTTC. The entire variable domain, with the rest obtained from reference TRBV28 and TRBJ2-7, is as follows: DVKVTQSSRYLVKRTGEKVFLECVQDMDHENMFWYRQDPGLGLRLIYFSYDVKMKEKGDIPEGYSVSREKKERFSLILESASTNQTSMYLCASSSGRVTYEQYFGPGTRLTVT.

The CDR3 here is CASSFESVYEQYF. The CDR3 bases are TGTGCCAGCAGTTTTGAGTCAGTCTACGAGCAGTACTTC. The chain combines TRBV6-5 with TRBJ2-7; D gene ambiguous. Germline V lookup: CDR1 MNHEY, CDR2 SVGAGI. The V and J ends lost 4 bases and 3 bases respectively, with 10 bases between them. The CDR3 has 13 residues.

CDR3 DNA: TGTGCCAGCAGCCAAGGACTCGACAATGAGCAGTTCTTC. Encoded protein: CASSQGLDNEQFF. The rearrangement uses TRBV14 and TRBJ2-1, with D uncertain. The CDR3 runs to 13 residues. V lost 1 base and J lost 5, with 6 bases in between. Germline values: CDR1 SGHDN, CDR2 FVKESK.

As DNA, the CDR3 is TGTGCCACCAGCAGACCTACCGGGACCTTGGGGAACACTGAAGCTTTCTTT. Protein product: CATSRPTGTLGNTEAFF. The chain carries TRBV15 and TRBJ1-1; weak D call: TRBD1 (5 bases). This CDR3 comprises 17 residues. Trimming pared 2 bases from V and 1 base from J, leaving 17 bases between. In germline, CDR1 is LNHNV, CDR2 YYDKDF (reference sequence).

The gene calls are TRBV15 and TRBJ2-3; D uncertain. V gave up 7 bases and J gave up 0 bases, with 11 bases separating them. The CDR3 length is 14 residues. Germline CDR1 reads LNHNV; CDR2 reads YYDKDF (reference sequence). The CDR3 loop reads CATNSYPSTDTQYF. DNA of the CDR3: TGTGCCACCAACAGTTACCCTAGCACAGATACGCAGTATTTT.

The rearrangement uses TRBV21-1 and TRBJ2-2; the listed D gene, TRBD1, was not tested against the DNA. TRBV21-1 represents a pseudogene. This CDR3 comprises 17 residues. CDR3 region: CASSSRRTGGSTGELFF. The CDR3 DNA sequence: TGTGCCAGCAGCAGCCGAAGGACAGGGGGATCCACCGGGGAGCTGTTTTTT.

The rearrangement joins TRBV6-5 to TRBJ2-1; maybe TRBD1 (6 bases). Germline V gene data show CDR1 as MNHEY and CDR2 as SVGAGI. This CDR3 is built from 15 residues. V was cut by 6 bases and J by 0 bases, with 12 bases left in between. Here the CDR3 reads CASSPTGSSYNEQFF. CDR3 DNA sequence: TGTGCCAGCAGCCCAACAGGGAGCTCCTACAATGAGCAGTTCTTC.